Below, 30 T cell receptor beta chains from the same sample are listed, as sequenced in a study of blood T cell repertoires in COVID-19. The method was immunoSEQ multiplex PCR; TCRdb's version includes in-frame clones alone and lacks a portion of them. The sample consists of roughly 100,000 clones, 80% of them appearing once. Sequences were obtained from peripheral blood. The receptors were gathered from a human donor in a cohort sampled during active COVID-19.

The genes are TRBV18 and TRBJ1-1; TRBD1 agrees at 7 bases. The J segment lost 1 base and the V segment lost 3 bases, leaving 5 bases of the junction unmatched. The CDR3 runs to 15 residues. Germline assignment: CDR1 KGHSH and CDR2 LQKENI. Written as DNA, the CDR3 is TGTGCCAGCTCACCTCAGACAGGGCGGAACACTGAAGCTTTCTTT. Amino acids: CASSPQTGRNTEAFF.

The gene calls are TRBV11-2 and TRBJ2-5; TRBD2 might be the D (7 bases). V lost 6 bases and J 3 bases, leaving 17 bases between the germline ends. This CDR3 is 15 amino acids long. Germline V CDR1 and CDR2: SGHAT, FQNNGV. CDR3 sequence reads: CASRSLGAGEETQYF. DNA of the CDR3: TGTGCCAGCAGGTCTTTGGGGGCGGGAGAAGAGACCCAGTACTTC.

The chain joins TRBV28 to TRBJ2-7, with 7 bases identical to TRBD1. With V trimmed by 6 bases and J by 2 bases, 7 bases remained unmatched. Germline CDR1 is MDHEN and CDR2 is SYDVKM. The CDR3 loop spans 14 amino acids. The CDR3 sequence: CASRFPGQTYEQYF. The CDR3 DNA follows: TGTGCCAGCAGATTTCCGGGACAGACCTACGAGCAGTACTTC.

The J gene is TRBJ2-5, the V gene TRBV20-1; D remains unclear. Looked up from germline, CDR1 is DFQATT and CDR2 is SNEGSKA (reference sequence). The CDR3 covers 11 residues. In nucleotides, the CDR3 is TGCAGGGCGGCCGCCGGAGAGACCCAGTACTTC. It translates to CRAAAGETQYF.

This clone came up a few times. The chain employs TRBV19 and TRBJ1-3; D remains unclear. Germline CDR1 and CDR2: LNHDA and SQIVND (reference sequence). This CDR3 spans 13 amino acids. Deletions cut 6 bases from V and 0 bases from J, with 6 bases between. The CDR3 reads CASSDFSGNTIYF. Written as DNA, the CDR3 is TGTGCCAGTAGCGACTTCTCTGGAAACACCATATATTTT. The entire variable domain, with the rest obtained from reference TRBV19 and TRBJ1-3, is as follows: DGGITQSPKYLFRKEGQNVTLSCEQNLNHDAMYWYRQDPGQGLRLIYYSQIVNDFQKGDIAEGYSVSREKKESFPLTVTSAQKNPTAFYLCASSDFSGNTIYFGEGSWLTVV.

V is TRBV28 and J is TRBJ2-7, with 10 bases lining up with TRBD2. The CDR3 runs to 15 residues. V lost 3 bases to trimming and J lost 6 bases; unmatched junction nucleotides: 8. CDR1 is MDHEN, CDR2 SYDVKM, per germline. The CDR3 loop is CASSFMASGRGEQYF. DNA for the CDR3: TGTGCCAGCAGTTTTATGGCCAGCGGGAGGGGCGAGCAGTACTTC.

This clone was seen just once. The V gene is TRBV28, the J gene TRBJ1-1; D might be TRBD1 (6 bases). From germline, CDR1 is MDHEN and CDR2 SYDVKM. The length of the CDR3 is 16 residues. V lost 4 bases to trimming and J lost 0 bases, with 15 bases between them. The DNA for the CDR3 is TGTGCCAGCAGTTCTCCCGCTACAGGGTTGAACACTGAAGCTTTCTTT. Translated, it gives CASSSPATGLNTEAFF.

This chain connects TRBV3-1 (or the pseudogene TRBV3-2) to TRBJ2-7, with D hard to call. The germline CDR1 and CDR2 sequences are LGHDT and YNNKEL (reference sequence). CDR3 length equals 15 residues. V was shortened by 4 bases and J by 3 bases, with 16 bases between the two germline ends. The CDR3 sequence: CASSPLQMGGYEQYF. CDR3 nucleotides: TGTGCCAGCAGCCCGTTACAGATGGGTGGCTACGAGCAGTACTTC.

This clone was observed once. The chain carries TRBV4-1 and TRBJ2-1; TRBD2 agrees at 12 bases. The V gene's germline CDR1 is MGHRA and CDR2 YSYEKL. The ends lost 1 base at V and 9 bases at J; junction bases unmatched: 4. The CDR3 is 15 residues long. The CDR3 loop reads CASSQATSGRIEQFF. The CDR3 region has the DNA TGCGCCAGCAGCCAAGCGACTAGCGGGAGAATTGAGCAGTTCTTC.

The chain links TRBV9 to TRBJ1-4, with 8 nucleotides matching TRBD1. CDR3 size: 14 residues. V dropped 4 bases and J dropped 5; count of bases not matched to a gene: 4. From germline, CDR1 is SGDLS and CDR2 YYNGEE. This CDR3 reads CASSPRTGNEKLFF. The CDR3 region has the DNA TGTGCCAGCAGCCCCCGGACAGGGAATGAAAAACTGTTTTTT. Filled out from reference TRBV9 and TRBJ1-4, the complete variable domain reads DSGVTQTPKHLITATGQRVTLRCSPRSGDLSVYWYQQSLDQGLQFLIQYYNGEERAKGNILERFSAQQFPDLHSELNLSSLELGDSALYFCASSPRTGNEKLFFGSGTQLSVL.

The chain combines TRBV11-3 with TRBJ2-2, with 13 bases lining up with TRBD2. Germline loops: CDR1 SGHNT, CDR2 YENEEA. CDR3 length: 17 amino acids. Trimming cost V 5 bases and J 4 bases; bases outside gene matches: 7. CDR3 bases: TGTGCCAGCAGCAGAAGACTAGCGGGAGGCGGCACCGGGGAGCTGTTTTTT. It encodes CASSRRLAGGGTGELFF.

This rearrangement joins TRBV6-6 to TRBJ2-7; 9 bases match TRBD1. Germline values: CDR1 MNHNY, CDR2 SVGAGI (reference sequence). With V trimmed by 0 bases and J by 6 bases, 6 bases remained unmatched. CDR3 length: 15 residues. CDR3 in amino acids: CASSYSPQGASEQYF. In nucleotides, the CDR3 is TGTGCCAGCAGTTACTCGCCACAGGGGGCGAGCGAGCAGTACTTC.

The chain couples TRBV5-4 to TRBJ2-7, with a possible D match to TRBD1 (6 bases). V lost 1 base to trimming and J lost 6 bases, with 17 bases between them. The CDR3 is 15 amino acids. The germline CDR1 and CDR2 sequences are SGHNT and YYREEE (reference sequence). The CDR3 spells CASSLPLGARSEQYF. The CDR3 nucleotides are TGTGCCAGCAGCTTGCCGCTGGGGGCCCGGTCCGAGCAGTACTTC.

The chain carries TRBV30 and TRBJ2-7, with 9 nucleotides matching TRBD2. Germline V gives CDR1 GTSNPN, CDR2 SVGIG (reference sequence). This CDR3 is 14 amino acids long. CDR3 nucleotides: TGTGCTTACTTCGTGGGCGGGAGGGCCTACGAGCAGTACTTC. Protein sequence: CAYFVGGRAYEQYF.

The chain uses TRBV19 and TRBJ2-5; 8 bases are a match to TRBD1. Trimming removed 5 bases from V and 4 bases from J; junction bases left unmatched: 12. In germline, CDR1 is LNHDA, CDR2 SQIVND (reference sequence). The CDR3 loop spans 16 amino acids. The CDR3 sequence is CASSPRSPTGGETQYF. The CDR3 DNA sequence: TGTGCCAGTAGTCCCCGTTCCCCCACAGGGGGAGAGACCCAGTACTTC. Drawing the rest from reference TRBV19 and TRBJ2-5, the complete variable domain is DGGITQSPKYLFRKEGQNVTLSCEQNLNHDAMYWYRQDPGQGLRLIYYSQIVNDFQKGDIAEGYSVSREKKESFPLTVTSAQKNPTAFYLCASSPRSPTGGETQYFGPGTRLLVL.

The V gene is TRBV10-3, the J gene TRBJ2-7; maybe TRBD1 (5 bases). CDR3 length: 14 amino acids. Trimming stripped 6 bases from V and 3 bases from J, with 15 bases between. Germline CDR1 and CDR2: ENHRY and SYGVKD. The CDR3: CAIRIADSRYEQYF. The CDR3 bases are TGTGCCATCAGAATCGCCGACAGCCGCTACGAGCAGTACTTC.

DNA of the CDR3: TGTGCCAGCCAGAAAGGGGGGGATCAGCCCCAGCATTTT. Amino acids: CASQKGGDQPQHF. The rearrangement joins TRBV2 to TRBJ1-5; a possible D gene is TRBD1 (6 bases). The length of the CDR3 is 13 residues. V lost 8 bases and J lost 5, with 13 bases in between. Germline V gene data show CDR1 as SNHLY and CDR2 as FYNNEI.

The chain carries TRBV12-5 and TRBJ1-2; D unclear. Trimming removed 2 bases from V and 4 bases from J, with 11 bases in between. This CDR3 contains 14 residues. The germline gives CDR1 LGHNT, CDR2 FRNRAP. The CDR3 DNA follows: TGTGCTAGTGGTTTGCCGGGAGCGGCCTATGGCTACACCTTC. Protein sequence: CASGLPGAAYGYTF.

This chain's CDR3 is CASSRLAGVPNEQFF. CDR3 nucleotides: TGTGCCAGCAGTAGACTAGCGGGAGTTCCCAATGAGCAGTTCTTC. The gene calls are TRBV2 and TRBJ2-1, with 12 bases identical to TRBD2. V shed 5 bases, J shed 6 bases, and the junction held 5 bases outside the gene matches. The CDR3 runs to 15 residues. Germline V gene lookup returns CDR1 SNHLY and CDR2 FYNNEI. Using reference TRBV2 and TRBJ2-1 for the parts outside the CDR3, the full variable domain is EPEVTQTPSHQVTQMGQEVILRCVPISNHLYFYWYRQILGQKVEFLVSFYNNEISEKSEIFDDQFSVERPDGSNFTLKIRSTKLEDSAMYFCASSRLAGVPNEQFFGPGTRLTVL.

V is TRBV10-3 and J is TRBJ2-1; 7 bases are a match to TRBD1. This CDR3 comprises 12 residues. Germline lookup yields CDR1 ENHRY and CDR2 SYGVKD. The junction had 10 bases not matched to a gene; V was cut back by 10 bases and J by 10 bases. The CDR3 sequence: CATQQGPGEQFF. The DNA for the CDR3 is TGTGCCACCCAACAGGGGCCGGGAGAGCAGTTCTTC.

This CDR3 is CASSPQGMNTGELFF. The DNA for the CDR3 is TGTGCCAGCAGCCCACAGGGGATGAACACCGGGGAGCTGTTTTTT. The V gene is TRBV6-5, the J gene TRBJ2-2; 7 nucleotides match TRBD1. The CDR3 totals 15 residues. The trim removed 6 bases at V and 1 base at J, leaving 5 bases unmatched. Germline CDR1 MNHEY, CDR2 SVGAGI.

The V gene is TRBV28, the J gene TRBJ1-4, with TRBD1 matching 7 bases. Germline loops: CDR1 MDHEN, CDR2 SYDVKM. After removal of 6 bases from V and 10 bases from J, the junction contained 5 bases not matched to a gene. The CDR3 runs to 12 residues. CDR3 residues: CASRIQGGKLFF. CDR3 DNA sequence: TGTGCCAGCAGGATTCAGGGGGGAAAACTGTTTTTT.

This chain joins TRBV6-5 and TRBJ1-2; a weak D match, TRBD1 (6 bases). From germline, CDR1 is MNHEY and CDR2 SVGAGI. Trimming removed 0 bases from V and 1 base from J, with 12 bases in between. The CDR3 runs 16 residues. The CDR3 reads CASSYSDRPINYGYTF. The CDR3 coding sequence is TGTGCCAGCAGTTACTCGGACAGACCTATTAACTATGGCTACACCTTC.

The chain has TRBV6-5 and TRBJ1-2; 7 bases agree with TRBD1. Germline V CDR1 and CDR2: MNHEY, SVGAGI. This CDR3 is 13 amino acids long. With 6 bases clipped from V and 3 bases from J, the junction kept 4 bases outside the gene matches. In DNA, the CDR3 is TGTGCCAGCAGCCCCGACAGGGACTATGGCTACACCTTC. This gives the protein CASSPDRDYGYTF.

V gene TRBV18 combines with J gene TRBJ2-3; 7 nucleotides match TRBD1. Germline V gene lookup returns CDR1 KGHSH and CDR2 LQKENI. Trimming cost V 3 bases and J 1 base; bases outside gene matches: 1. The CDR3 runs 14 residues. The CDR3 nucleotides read TGTGCCAGCTCACCGGGGACAGGCACAGATACGCAGTATTTT. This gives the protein CASSPGTGTDTQYF.

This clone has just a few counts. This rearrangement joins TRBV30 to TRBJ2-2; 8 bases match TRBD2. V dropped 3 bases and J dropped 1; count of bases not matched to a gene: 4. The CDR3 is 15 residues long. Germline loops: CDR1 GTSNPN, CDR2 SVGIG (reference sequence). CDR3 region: CAWSRGGMNTGELFF. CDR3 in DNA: TGTGCCTGGAGCCGGGGGGGGATGAACACCGGGGAGCTGTTTTTT.

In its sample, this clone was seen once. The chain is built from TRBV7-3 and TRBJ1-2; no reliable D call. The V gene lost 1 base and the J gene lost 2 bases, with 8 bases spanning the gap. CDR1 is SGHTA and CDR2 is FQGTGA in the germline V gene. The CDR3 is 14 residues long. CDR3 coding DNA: TGTGCCAGCAGCTTAATTCGGAGGAACTATGGCTACACCTTC. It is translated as CASSLIRRNYGYTF.

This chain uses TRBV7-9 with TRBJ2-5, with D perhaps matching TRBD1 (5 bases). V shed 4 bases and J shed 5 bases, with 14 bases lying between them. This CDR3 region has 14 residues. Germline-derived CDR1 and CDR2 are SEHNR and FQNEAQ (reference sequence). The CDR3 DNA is TGTGCCAGCAGCTCCAGCCGGCCAGGGGAGACCCAGTACTTC. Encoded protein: CASSSSRPGETQYF.

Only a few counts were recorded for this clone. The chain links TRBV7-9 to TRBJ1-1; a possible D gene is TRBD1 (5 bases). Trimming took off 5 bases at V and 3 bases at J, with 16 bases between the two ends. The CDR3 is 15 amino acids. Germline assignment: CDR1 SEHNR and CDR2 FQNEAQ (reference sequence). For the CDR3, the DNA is TGTGCCAGCAGCCCGAACGACAGAAGAGACACTGAAGCTTTCTTT. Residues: CASSPNDRRDTEAFF. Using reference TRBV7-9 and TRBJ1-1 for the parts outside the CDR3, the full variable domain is DTGVSQNPRHKITKRGQNVTFRCDPISEHNRLYWYRQTLGQGPEFLTYFQNEAQLEKSRLLSDRFSAERPKGSFSTLEIQRTEQGDSAMYLCASSPNDRRDTEAFFGQGTRLTVV.

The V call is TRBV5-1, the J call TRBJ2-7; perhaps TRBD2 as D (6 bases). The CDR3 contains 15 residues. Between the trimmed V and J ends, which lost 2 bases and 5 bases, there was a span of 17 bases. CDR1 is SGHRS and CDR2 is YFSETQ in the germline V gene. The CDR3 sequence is CASSLGPNGGDEQYF. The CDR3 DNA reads TGCGCCAGCAGCTTAGGACCGAACGGGGGAGACGAGCAGTACTTC.